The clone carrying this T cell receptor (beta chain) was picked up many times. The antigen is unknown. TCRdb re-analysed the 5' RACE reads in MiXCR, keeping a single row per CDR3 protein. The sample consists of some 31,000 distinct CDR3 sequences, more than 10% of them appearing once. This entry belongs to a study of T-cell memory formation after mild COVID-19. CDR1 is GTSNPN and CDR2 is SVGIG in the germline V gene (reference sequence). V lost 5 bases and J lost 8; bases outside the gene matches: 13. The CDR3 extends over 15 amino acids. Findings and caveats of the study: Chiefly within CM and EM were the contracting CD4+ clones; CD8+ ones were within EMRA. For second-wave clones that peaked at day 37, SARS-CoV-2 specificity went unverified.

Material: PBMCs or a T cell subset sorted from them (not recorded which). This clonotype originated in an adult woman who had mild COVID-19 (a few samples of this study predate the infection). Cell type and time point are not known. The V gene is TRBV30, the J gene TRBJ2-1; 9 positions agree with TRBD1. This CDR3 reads CAWSRGDRDSDEQFF. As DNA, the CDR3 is TGTGCCTGGTCCAGGGGGGACAGGGACTCGGATGAGCAGTTCTTC.